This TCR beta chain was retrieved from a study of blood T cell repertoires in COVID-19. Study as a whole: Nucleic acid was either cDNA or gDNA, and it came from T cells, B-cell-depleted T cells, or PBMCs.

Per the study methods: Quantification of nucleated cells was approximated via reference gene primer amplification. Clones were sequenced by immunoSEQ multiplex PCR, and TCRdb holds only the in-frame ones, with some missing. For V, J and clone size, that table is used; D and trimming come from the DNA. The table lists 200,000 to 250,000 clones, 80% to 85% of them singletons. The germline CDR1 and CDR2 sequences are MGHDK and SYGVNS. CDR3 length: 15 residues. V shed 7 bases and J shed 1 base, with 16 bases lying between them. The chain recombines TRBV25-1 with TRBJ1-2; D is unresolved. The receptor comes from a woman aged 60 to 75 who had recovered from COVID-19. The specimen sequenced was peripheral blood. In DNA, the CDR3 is TGTGCCAGCACCGAATCGGAGAGAAGTAACTATGGCTACACCTTC. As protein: CASTESERSNYGYTF.